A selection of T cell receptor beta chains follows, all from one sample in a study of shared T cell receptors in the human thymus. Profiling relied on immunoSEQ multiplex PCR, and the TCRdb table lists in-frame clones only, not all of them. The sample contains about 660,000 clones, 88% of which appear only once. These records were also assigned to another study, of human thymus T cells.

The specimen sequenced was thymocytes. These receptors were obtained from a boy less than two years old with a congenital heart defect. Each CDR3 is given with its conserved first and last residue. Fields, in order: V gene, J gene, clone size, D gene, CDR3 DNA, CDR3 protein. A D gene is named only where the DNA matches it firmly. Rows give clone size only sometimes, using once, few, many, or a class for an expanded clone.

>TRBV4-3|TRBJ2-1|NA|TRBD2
TGCGCCAGCAGCCAAGATGGGACTAGCGGGAACTTCGGGCAGTTCTTC
CASSQDGTSGNFGQFF
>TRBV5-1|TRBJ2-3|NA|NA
TGCGCCAGCAGCTTGGGACAGCCTGATTTGGATACGCAGTATTTT
CASSLGQPDLDTQYF
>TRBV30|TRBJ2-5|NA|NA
TGTGCCTGGAGTGACCGGGGGAATTGGGACTTC
CAWSDRGNWDF
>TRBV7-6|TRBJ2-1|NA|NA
TGTGCCAGCAGCTTAGAGGAGGGCCATGAGCAGTTCTTC
CASSLEEGHEQFF
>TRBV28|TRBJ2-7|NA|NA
TGTGCCAGCAGTTTTGGACACACCTACGAGCAGTACTTC
CASSFGHTYEQYF
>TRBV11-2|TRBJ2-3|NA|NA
TGTGCCAGCAGCACCCAGGGGGGTCCAAATACGCAGTATTTT
CASSTQGGPNTQYF
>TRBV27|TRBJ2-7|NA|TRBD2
TGTGCCAGCAGTCCCCGACTAGCAGTCGAGCAGTACTTC
CASSPRLAVEQYF
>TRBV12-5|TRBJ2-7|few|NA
TGTGCTAGTGGTTTGGCCCATTACGAGCAGTACTTC
CASGLAHYEQYF
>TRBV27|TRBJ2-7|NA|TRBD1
TGTGCCAGCAGTTTACAGGACAGGGGGATTTACGAGCAGTACTTC
CASSLQDRGIYEQYF
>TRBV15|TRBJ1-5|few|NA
TGTGCCACCAGCAGAGATCCAGGGGATGGAAGCAATCAGCCCCAGCATTTT
CATSRDPGDGSNQPQHF
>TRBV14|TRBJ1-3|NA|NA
TGTGCCAGCAGCCAAGAAGGAGGCCCTGGAAACACCATATATTTT
CASSQEGGPGNTIYF
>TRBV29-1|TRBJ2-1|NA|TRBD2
TGCAGCGTCCCACCTCCCGGGACTAGCGGGAGGAAACGCTCCTACAATGAGCAGTTCTTC
CSVPPPGTSGRKRSYNEQFF
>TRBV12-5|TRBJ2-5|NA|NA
TGTGCTAGTGGTTTGGCCCCCCGAGGGATGGGGCAAGAGACCCAGTACTTC
CASGLAPRGMGQETQYF
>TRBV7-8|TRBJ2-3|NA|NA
TGTGCCAGCAGCTTAGGGGGCGGGGGCCGCACAGATACGCAGTATTTT
CASSLGGGGRTDTQYF
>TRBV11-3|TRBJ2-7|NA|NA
TGTGCCAGCAGCGTGGGAGCAGGGGGGACTTACGAGCAGTACTTC
CASSVGAGGTYEQYF
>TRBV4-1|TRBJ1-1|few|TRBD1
TGCGCCAGCAGCCAAGGGACAGGGAAGGACACTGAAGCTTTCTTT
CASSQGTGKDTEAFF
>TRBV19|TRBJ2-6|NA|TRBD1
TGTGCCAGTAGTAGTCTCTCCGGGACAGTGAGCTCTGGGGCCAACGTCCTGACTTTC
CASSSLSGTVSSGANVLTF
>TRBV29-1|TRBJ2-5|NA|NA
TGCAGCGTTGACGGGACACAAGGAGAGACCCAGTACTTC
CSVDGTQGETQYF
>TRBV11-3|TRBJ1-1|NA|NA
TGTGCCAGCAGCTTAGGCAGTCCGAACACTGAAGCTTTCTTT
CASSLGSPNTEAFF
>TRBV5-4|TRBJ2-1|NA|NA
TGTGCCAGCAGCTTACACCTGCGGGATCCGTTTTACAATGAGCAGTTCTTC
CASSLHLRDPFYNEQFF
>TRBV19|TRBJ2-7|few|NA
TGTGCCAGTAGTAGTAGATCCCACGAGCAGTACTTC
CASSSRSHEQYF
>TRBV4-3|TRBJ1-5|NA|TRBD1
TGCGCCAGCAGCCAAGTCTTCGGACAGGGGGAAATCAATCAGCCCCAGCATTTT
CASSQVFGQGEINQPQHF
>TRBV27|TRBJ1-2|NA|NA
TGTGCCAGCCATGGGCGGACTCCCGGCGGGTCTAACTATGGCTACACCTTC
CASHGRTPGGSNYGYTF
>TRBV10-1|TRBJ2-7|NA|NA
TGCGCCACCTCACAGGGAGGGATCTACGAGCAGTACTTC
CATSQGGIYEQYF
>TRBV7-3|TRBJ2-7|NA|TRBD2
TGTGCCAGCAGCCCCAGCGGGAGTAACGAGCAGTACTTC
CASSPSGSNEQYF
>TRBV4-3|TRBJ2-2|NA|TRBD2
TGCGCCAGCAGCCCGCGGACTAGGGAGAACACCGGGGAGCTGTTTTTT
CASSPRTRENTGELFF
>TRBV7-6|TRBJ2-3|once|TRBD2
TGTGCCAGCAGCTTGGGGCGGGAGGGCCATGATACGCAGTATTTT
CASSLGREGHDTQYF
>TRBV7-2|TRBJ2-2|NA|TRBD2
TGTGCCAGCAGCGGGCGGGAGGGTTCCACCGGGGAGCTGTTTTTT
CASSGREGSTGELFF
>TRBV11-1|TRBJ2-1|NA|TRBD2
TGTGCCAGCAGCTCCCAGCAGCGGGACTCCTACAATGAGCAGTTCTTC
CASSSQQRDSYNEQFF
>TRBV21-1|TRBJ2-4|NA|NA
TGTGCCAGCAGCGTTAGGGGAGGGAACATTCAGTACTTC
CASSVRGGNIQYF
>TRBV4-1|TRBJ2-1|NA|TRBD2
TGCGCCAGCAGCCAAGTCCCTAGCGGGAGGTGGTCCTACAATGAGCAGTTCTTC
CASSQVPSGRWSYNEQFF